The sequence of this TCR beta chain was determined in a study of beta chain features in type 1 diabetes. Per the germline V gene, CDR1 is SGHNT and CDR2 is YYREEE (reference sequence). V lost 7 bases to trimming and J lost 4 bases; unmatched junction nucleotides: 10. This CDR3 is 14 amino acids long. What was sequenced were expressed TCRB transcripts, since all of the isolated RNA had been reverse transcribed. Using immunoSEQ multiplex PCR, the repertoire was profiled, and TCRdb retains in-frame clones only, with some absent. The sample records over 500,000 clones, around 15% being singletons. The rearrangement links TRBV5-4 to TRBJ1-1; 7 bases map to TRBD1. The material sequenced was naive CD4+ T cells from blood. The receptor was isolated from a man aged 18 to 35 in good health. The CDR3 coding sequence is TGTGCCAGCCTGGGCAGGGGGGTTAGCACTGAAGCTTTCTTT. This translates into CASLGRGVSTEAFF.